The next 6 T cell receptor beta chains were all read from a single sample in a study of cytomegalovirus exposure and HLA in healthy donors. It was with 60 Vbeta and 13 Jbeta primers that the PCR ran. Profiling relied on immunoSEQ multiplex PCR, and the TCRdb table lists in-frame clones only, not all of them. The data show 45,000 to 55,000 clones, roughly 53% seen once. Sample: PBMCs. The receptors originated from a human donor in good health.

The rearrangement joins TRBV5-6 to TRBJ1-2, with 8 bases aligning to TRBD1. Germline loops: CDR1 SGHDT, CDR2 YYEEEE. V trimming: 4 bases; J trimming: 5 bases; junction bases outside the gene matches: 4. The CDR3 covers 13 residues. The CDR3 protein is CASSPDREYGYTF. CDR3 coding DNA: TGTGCCAGCAGCCCGGACAGGGAGTATGGCTACACCTTC.

V usage is TRBV2 and J usage is TRBJ2-3, with 7 positions matching TRBD1. In germline, CDR1 is SNHLY, CDR2 FYNNEI. Trimming cost V 5 bases and J 0 bases; bases outside gene matches: 5. The CDR3 covers 15 residues. The CDR3 sequence is CASSKTGLSTDTQYF. The CDR3 region has the DNA TGTGCCAGCAGTAAGACAGGGCTTAGCACAGATACGCAGTATTTT. Filled out from reference TRBV2 and TRBJ2-3, the complete variable domain reads EPEVTQTPSHQVTQMGQEVILRCVPISNHLYFYWYRQILGQKVEFLVSFYNNEISEKSEIFDDQFSVERPDGSNFTLKIRSTKLEDSAMYFCASSKTGLSTDTQYFGPGTRLTVL.

The chain links TRBV9 to TRBJ2-1; TRBD2 matches at 8 bases. The trim removed 3 bases at V and 8 bases at J, leaving 16 bases unmatched. CDR1 and CDR2 from the germline V gene are SGDLS and YYNGEE. There are 17 residues in the CDR3. This chain's CDR3 is CASSAPGGAGDRHEQFF. The CDR3 DNA follows: TGTGCCAGCAGCGCCCCGGGGGGAGCGGGGGATAGGCATGAGCAGTTCTTC.

This chain connects TRBV19 to TRBJ1-4; 8 positions match TRBD1. Germline V gene lookup returns CDR1 LNHDA and CDR2 SQIVND (reference sequence). The CDR3 covers 13 residues. The trim removed 7 bases at V and 7 bases at J, leaving 5 bases unmatched. DNA of the CDR3: TGTGCCAGTACCAACAGGGGGTTTGAAAAACTGTTTTTT. Residues: CASTNRGFEKLFF.

This clone was seen only a few times. The rearrangement links TRBV5-4 to TRBJ1-1; D gene unclear. With 4 bases removed from V and 6 bases from J, the gap between germline ends came to 13 bases. Per germline, CDR1 SGHNT and CDR2 YYREEE (reference sequence). The CDR3 has 13 amino acids. The CDR3 coding sequence is TGTGCCAGCAGCCAAGTTGGGAGGGCTGAAGCTTTCTTT. Translated, it gives CASSQVGRAEAFF. Based on the CDR3 plus reference TRBV5-4 and TRBJ1-1, the full variable domain is ETGVTQSPTHLIKTRGQQVTLRCSSQSGHNTVSWYQQALGQGPQFIFQYYREEENGRGNFPPRFSGLQFPNYSSELNVNALELDDSALYLCASSQVGRAEAFFGQGTRLTVV.

The rearrangement uses TRBV5-1 and TRBJ1-6, with D unclear. Looked up from germline, CDR1 is SGHRS and CDR2 is YFSETQ. V was clipped by 1 base and J by 7 bases, with 6 bases between them. This CDR3 has 13 residues. Written as DNA, the CDR3 is TGCGCCAGCAGCTTGATCAGGAATTCACCCCTCCACTTT. Its protein is CASSLIRNSPLHF.